Listed here are 4 T cell receptor beta chains from one sample, sequenced in a study of CD8+ T cells in alopecia areata. Treatment indicated: oral pan-JAK inhibitor, 5-10 mg twice daily. Extraction and reverse transcription of RNA yielded cDNA as the sequencing template. Assay: immunoSEQ multiplex PCR; the TCRdb copy retains only in-frame clones and omits some. The sample lists some 190,000 clones, approximately 56% seen once, with approximately 0.7% in the top ten. The input for sequencing was CD4+ T cells sorted from blood, taken at week 4, from a patient treated with tofacitinib. The receptors come from a human donor with alopecia areata.

The V call is TRBV30, the J call TRBJ2-5; possibly TRBD1 for D (6 bases). From germline, CDR1 is GTSNPN and CDR2 SVGIG (reference sequence). Deletions cut 0 bases from V and 5 bases from J, with 13 bases between. CDR3 length: 14 amino acids. The CDR3 sequence is CAWSVQGGEETQYF. The CDR3 bases are TGTGCCTGGAGTGTACAGGGCGGCGAGGAGACCCAGTACTTC.

The CDR3 spells CASSSNSRAAVFF. CDR3 sequence (DNA): TGTGCCAGCAGCTCAAACTCCCGGGCAGCGGTATTCTTT. The gene calls are TRBV7-3 and TRBJ1-1; no reliable D call. Germline assignment: CDR1 SGHTA and CDR2 FQGTGA. V was shortened by 4 bases and J by 14 bases, with 20 bases between the two germline ends. CDR3 size: 13 residues.

The chain is built from TRBV25-1 and TRBJ2-7; D might be TRBD1 (6 bases). Germline loops: CDR1 MGHDK, CDR2 SYGVNS. The CDR3 has 16 residues. V lost 2 bases, J lost 2 bases, and 16 bases lay in between. The CDR3 loop reads CASSETVSGATYEQYF. The CDR3 DNA is TGTGCCAGCAGTGAAACGGTGTCAGGGGCCACCTACGAGCAGTACTTC.

The gene calls are TRBV23-1 and TRBJ1-1; 8 bases match TRBD1. TRBV23-1 is sorted into the ORF group, with uncertain function. The CDR3 is made up of 13 amino acids. With V trimmed by 5 bases and J by 6 bases, 5 bases remained unmatched. CDR3 sequence: CASSSGQGSEAFF. The CDR3 DNA reads TGCGCCAGCAGTTCAGGACAGGGATCTGAAGCTTTCTTT.